The table lists the clone carrying this T cell receptor (beta chain) with a count of one. Its antigen is as yet unknown. Using immunoSEQ multiplex PCR, the repertoire was profiled, and TCRdb retains in-frame clones only, with some absent. The sample includes over 60,000 clones, roughly nine tenths seen only once; the top ten take approximately 10%. This sample is part of a study of PD-1 blockade in classical Hodgkin lymphoma. Study information: It was nivolumab at 3 mg/kg, given intravenously every 2 weeks, that patients received.

Study conclusions and caveats: Researchers reported that CD4+ TCR diversity, though not CD8+, rose significantly by C4D1. Healthy donors reportedly exceeded newly diagnosed patients in baseline TCR diversity.

Specified time point: cycle 4 day 1 (C4D1), after 6 weeks of nivolumab. Each patient experienced a relapse that followed autologous stem cell transplantation, and brentuximab vedotin exposure varied. Best overall response was complete response, partial response or progressive disease in these relapsed/refractory classical Hodgkin lymphoma patients. CDR3 size: 12 residues. In germline, CDR1 is SGHAT, CDR2 FQNNGV. V lost 6 bases and J lost 8, with 8 bases in between. The chain joins TRBV11-2 to TRBJ1-6, with a tentative D call TRBD1 (5 bases). The receptor was derived from a human donor with classical Hodgkin lymphoma. The sample here was peripheral blood mononuclear cells (PBMCs), taken before the fourth cycle of nivolumab. The CDR3 loop reads CASRGTHSPLHF. The CDR3 nucleotides are TGTGCCAGCAGGGGGACCCATTCACCCCTCCACTTT.